A selection of T cell receptor beta chains follows, all from one sample in a study of T cell responses to AZD1222 COVID-19 vaccine. Data came from immunoSEQ multiplex PCR; TCRdb stores just in-frame clones and leaves some out. The profile covers roughly 67,000 clones, with about nine tenths appearing a single time and roughly 7.3% taken by the ten largest. Sequencing used peripheral blood, obtained on day 0 of AZD1222 vaccination. The receptors were gathered from an adult in good health. The CDR3 runs from the conserved cysteine through the conserved F or W. A D gene is named only where the DNA matches it firmly. Some rows mark clone size as missing; the rest say once, few, many or name a class of expanded clone.

D | size | J | V | CDR3 | DNA
TRBD2 | - | TRBJ2-7 | TRBV11-2 | CASSFPATSGPYEQYF | TGTGCCAGCAGCTTCCCCGCGACTAGCGGACCCTACGAGCAGTACTTC
TRBD1 | - | TRBJ2-3 | TRBV27 | CASHRQGKDTQYF | TGTGCCAGCCACCGACAGGGTAAAGATACGCAGTATTTT
TRBD1 | - | TRBJ1-4 | TRBV14 | CASSKGQVNEKLFF | TGTGCCAGCAGCAAGGGACAGGTGAACGAAAAACTGTTTTTT
- | few | TRBJ1-2 | TRBV19 | CASSTGLIANYGYTF | TGTGCCAGTAGTACCGGACTGATAGCTAACTATGGCTACACCTTC
TRBD2 | - | TRBJ2-7 | TRBV7-2 | CASSLDRTSGRRSYEQYF | TGTGCCAGCAGCTTGGATAGGACTAGCGGGAGGAGGTCCTACGAGCAGTACTTC
- | - | TRBJ2-3 | TRBV27 | CASSLGGAGADTQYF | TGTGCCAGCAGTTTAGGGGGAGCAGGTGCAGATACGCAGTATTTT
- | few | TRBJ1-5 | TRBV19 | CASRRTAINQPQHF | TGTGCCAGTCGAAGGACAGCAATAAATCAGCCCCAGCATTTT
- | - | TRBJ2-1 | TRBV28 | CASSSNDEQFF | TGTGCCAGCAGCTCTAACGATGAGCAGTTCTTC
TRBD1 | once | TRBJ2-2 | TRBV25-1 | CASRRQGETGELFF | TGTGCCAGCCGCAGACAGGGAGAGACCGGGGAGCTGTTTTTT
TRBD2 | - | TRBJ2-1 | TRBV7-9 | CASSSLAGQDNEQFF | TGTGCCAGCAGCTCCCTAGCGGGGCAAGATAATGAGCAGTTCTTC
- | - | TRBJ2-1 | TRBV5-1 | CASSPGWRDNEQFF | TGCGCCAGCAGCCCTGGTTGGAGGGACAATGAGCAGTTCTTC
- | - | TRBJ2-1 | TRBV20-1 | CSAREPIEQFF | TGCAGTGCTAGAGAACCCATCGAGCAGTTCTTC
TRBD1 | - | TRBJ2-7 | TRBV19 | CASSIATTGISYEQYF | TGTGCCAGTAGTATAGCCACGACAGGGATTTCCTACGAGCAGTACTTC
- | - | TRBJ2-1 | TRBV5-1 | CASSLDRGSRNEQFF | TGCGCCAGCAGCTTGGATCGGGGGAGTAGGAATGAGCAGTTCTTC
TRBD2 | - | TRBJ2-7 | TRBV11-2 | CASSLAPSGVSRANYEQYF | TGTGCCAGCAGCTTAGCTCCTAGCGGGGTAAGCCGGGCTAACTACGAGCAGTACTTC
- | - | TRBJ1-4 | TRBV3-1/TRBV3-2 | CASSQEARAEKLFF | TGTGCCAGCAGCCAAGAGGCCAGGGCTGAAAAACTGTTTTTT
- | - | TRBJ1-2 | TRBV12-5 | CASGLVLGSMGGYTF | TGTGCTAGTGGTTTAGTATTGGGCTCAATGGGGGGCTACACCTTC
TRBD2 | - | TRBJ2-2 | TRBV6-2/TRBV6-3 | CASSRRLAGGMNTGELFF | TGTGCCAGCAGCCGCCGCCTAGCGGGAGGAATGAACACCGGGGAGCTGTTTTTT
- | - | TRBJ2-7 | TRBV21-1 | CASSTPTVLRIILQTQDTYEQYF | TGTGCCAGCAGCACCCCGACAGTGCTCAGGATTATTCTCCAAACGCAAGATACCTACGAGCAGTACTTC
- | - | TRBJ2-1 | TRBV7-6 | CASSLTRDFYNEQFF | TGTGCCAGCAGCTTAACCCGGGACTTCTACAATGAGCAGTTCTTC
- | - | TRBJ2-6 | TRBV4-2 | CASWGLTSGANVLTF | TGTGCCAGCTGGGGGCTCACGAGTGGGGCCAACGTCCTGACTTTC
- | - | TRBJ1-6 | TRBV4-1 | CASSQGTYSLSPLHF | TGCGCCAGCAGCCAAGGGACATACTCGCTTTCACCCCTCCACTTT
- | - | TRBJ2-3 | TRBV29-1 | CSVLGSGSGGGLPF | TGCAGCGTCCTGGGGTCGGGGAGCGGAGGTGGGCTTCCATTT
- | - | TRBJ2-5 | TRBV2 | CASSEIPRGTQYF | TGTGCCAGCAGTGAAATCCCTCGGGGGACCCAGTACTTC
TRBD2 | - | TRBJ2-1 | TRBV5-1 | CASSSLLAGGGDEQFF | TGCGCCAGCAGCTCCCTACTAGCGGGAGGAGGCGATGAGCAGTTCTTC
- | - | TRBJ1-5 | TRBV19 | CASSMPGPRTNQPQHF | TGTGCCAGTAGTATGCCGGGCCCTAGGACAAATCAGCCCCAGCATTTT
TRBD2 | - | TRBJ2-7 | TRBV28 | CASSLFGTSEDEQYF | TGTGCCAGCAGTTTATTCGGGACTAGCGAGGACGAGCAGTACTTC
TRBD1 | - | TRBJ1-5 | TRBV19 | CASRKDRGPNQPQHF | TGTGCCAGTAGAAAGGACAGGGGGCCGAATCAGCCCCAGCATTTT
- | - | TRBJ1-5 | TRBV28 | CASWRSAKGPQHF | TGTGCCAGCTGGCGTTCGGCTAAAGGGCCCCAGCATTTT
- | - | TRBJ1-1 | TRBV13 | CASSADTEAFF | TGTGCCAGCAGCGCTGACACTGAAGCTTTCTTT
- | - | TRBJ2-3 | TRBV19 | CASSKSPGKGTDTQYF | TGTGCCAGTAGTAAGAGTCCGGGAAAGGGGACAGATACGCAGTATTTT
TRBD2 | - | TRBJ2-1 | TRBV24-1 | CATSDTLAGDVDEQFF | TGTGCCACCAGTGATACCCTAGCGGGAGACGTAGATGAGCAGTTCTTC
- | - | TRBJ2-5 | TRBV7-9 | CASSPRLPGGAETQYF | TGTGCCAGCAGCCCCCGACTGCCAGGCGGGGCAGAGACCCAGTACTTC
TRBD1 | - | TRBJ1-3 | TRBV9 | CASSAGQAPGNTIYF | TGTGCCAGCAGCGCGGGACAGGCCCCTGGAAACACCATATATTTT
TRBD2 | once | TRBJ2-5 | TRBV14 | CASSQDGTSETQYF | TGTGCCAGCAGCCAGGACGGGACTAGCGAGACCCAGTACTTC
TRBD2 | - | TRBJ2-3 | TRBV30 | CAWSPGLVRLGDTQYF | TGTGCCTGGAGCCCCGGACTAGTCCGGTTGGGAGATACGCAGTATTTT
TRBD2 | - | TRBJ2-5 | TRBV4-1 | CASSRTERGQETQYF | TGCGCCAGCAGCCGAACCGAGCGGGGACAAGAGACCCAGTACTTC
- | once | TRBJ2-3 | TRBV10-3 | CAPGGQSGSSTDTQYF | TGTGCCCCGGGCGGTCAAAGCGGGTCTAGCACAGATACGCAGTATTTT
TRBD2 | - | TRBJ2-3 | TRBV19 | CASSASGLNTDTQYF | TGTGCCAGTAGTGCGTCGGGACTAAACACAGATACGCAGTATTTT
- | - | TRBJ1-6 | TRBV6-1 | CASSEAEQPSYNSPLHF | TGTGCCAGCAGTGAAGCGGAGCAGCCAAGTTATAATTCACCCCTCCACTTT
TRBD2 | - | TRBJ2-2 | TRBV6-5 | CACLGGGDSTGELFF | TGTGCCTGCCTTGGGGGGGGTGACTCTACCGGGGAGCTGTTTTTT
- | - | TRBJ2-3 | TRBV5-1 | CASSLIWGDTQYF | TGCGCCAGCAGCTTGATCTGGGGGGATACGCAGTATTTT
- | - | TRBJ1-4 | TRBV2 | CASLPGTNEKLFF | TGTGCCAGCCTCCCCGGGACTAATGAAAAACTGTTTTTT
- | - | TRBJ2-7 | TRBV11-3 | CASSLDGYEQYF | TGTGCCAGCAGCTTAGACGGCTACGAGCAGTACTTC
- | once | TRBJ2-1 | TRBV27 | CASSLFSLPYNEQFF | TGTGCCAGCAGTTTGTTTTCACTTCCCTACAATGAGCAGTTCTTC